The 4 T cell receptor beta chains below come from one sample, sequenced in a study of T cells after yellow fever vaccination. TCRdb called the 5' RACE reads again in MiXCR, with one record for every CDR3 protein. The sample records a few hundred thousand distinct CDR3 sequences, 6.9% being singletons. The starting material was CD4+ T cells sorted from PBMCs, obtained 15 days after the yellow fever booster vaccination. The receptor source for this set is a young man who received the YFV17D yellow fever vaccine.

In its sample, this clonotype was seen a few times. The rearrangement links TRBV19 to TRBJ2-3; TRBD1 aligns across 12 bases. Unmatched junction bases numbered 14, after V lost 7 bases and J lost 6 bases. CDR3 length: 17 amino acids. Germline V gene sequence: CDR1 LNHDA, CDR2 SQIVND (reference sequence). CDR3 amino acids: CASTPGWDRGRGDTQYF. In nucleotides, the CDR3 is TGTGCCAGTACCCCCGGCTGGGACAGGGGGCGAGGCGATACGCAGTATTTT. Full variable domain (remainder filled in from reference TRBV19 and TRBJ2-3): DGGITQSPKYLFRKEGQNVTLSCEQNLNHDAMYWYRQDPGQGLRLIYYSQIVNDFQKGDIAEGYSVSREKKESFPLTVTSAQKNPTAFYLCASTPGWDRGRGDTQYFGPGTRLTVL.

This sequence joins TRBV20-1 and TRBJ2-4; D assignment may be TRBD1 or TRBD2 (5 bases each). V lost 5 bases to trimming and J lost 0 bases, with 8 bases between them. Per germline, CDR1 DFQATT and CDR2 SNEGSKA (reference sequence). The CDR3 loop spans 13 amino acids. The CDR3 region is CSAQGVAKNIQYF. CDR3 DNA: TGCAGTGCTCAGGGAGTAGCCAAAAACATTCAGTACTTC.

This clonotype showed up many times. This rearrangement joins TRBV19 to TRBJ2-3; D might be TRBD2 (6 bases). In germline, CDR1 is LNHDA, CDR2 SQIVND (reference sequence). V was trimmed by 7 bases and J by 4 bases, leaving 12 bases between them. The CDR3 extends over 13 amino acids. This chain's CDR3 is CASTEGGADTQYF. For the CDR3, the DNA is TGTGCCAGTACGGAGGGAGGCGCAGATACGCAGTATTTT.

The chain is built from TRBV30 and TRBJ2-2; TRBD2 matches 12 bases. The junction had 12 bases not matched to a gene; V was cut back by 3 bases and J by 7 bases. Germline V gene data show CDR1 as GTSNPN and CDR2 as SVGIG (reference sequence). The CDR3 has 17 amino acids. CDR3 nucleotide sequence: TGTGCCTGGAGCCTTACCAGGACTAGCGGGAAAGTCGGGGAGCTGTTTTTT. Residues: CAWSLTRTSGKVGELFF.